The entry that follows covers one T cell receptor (beta chain) sequence. Antigen specificity is unknown. The source of the sample is a study of OX40 agonist ivuxolimab in advanced cancers. Per the germline V gene, CDR1 is SNHLY and CDR2 is FYNNEI. The ends lost 6 bases at V and 6 bases at J; junction bases unmatched: 5. The CDR3 consists of 14 residues. Study results and caveats: Several nonresponders also turned out to have low normalized T-cell clonal expansion.

Measured with immunoSEQ multiplex PCR; TCRdb has only the in-frame clones, and not every one. The sample contains 100,000 or so clones, about 96% of which appear only once. The starting material was CD4+ or CD8+ T cells sorted from blood, obtained in a trial of the OX40 agonist ivuxolimab. The chain employs TRBV2 and TRBJ1-4; 9 bases map to TRBD1. This clonotype was sampled from an adult with an advanced solid tumor such as melanoma, head and neck, liver or kidney cancer. CDR3 nucleotide sequence: TGTGCCAGCAGGCTGACAGGGGGAGATGAAAAACTGTTTTTT. This gives the protein CASRLTGGDEKLFF.